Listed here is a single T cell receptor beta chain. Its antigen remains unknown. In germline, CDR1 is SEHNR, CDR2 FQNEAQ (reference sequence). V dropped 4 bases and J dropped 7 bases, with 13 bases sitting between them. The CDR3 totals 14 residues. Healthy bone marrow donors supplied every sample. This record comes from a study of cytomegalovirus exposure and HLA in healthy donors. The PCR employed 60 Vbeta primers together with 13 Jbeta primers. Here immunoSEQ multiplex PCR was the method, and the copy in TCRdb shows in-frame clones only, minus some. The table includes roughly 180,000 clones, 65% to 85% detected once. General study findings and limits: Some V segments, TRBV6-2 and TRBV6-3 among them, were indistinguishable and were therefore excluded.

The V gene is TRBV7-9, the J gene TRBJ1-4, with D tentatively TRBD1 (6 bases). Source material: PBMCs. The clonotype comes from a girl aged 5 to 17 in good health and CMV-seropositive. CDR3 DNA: TGTGCCAGCAGCTACGGACAGCCCCCTGAAAAACTGTTTTTT. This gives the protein CASSYGQPPEKLFF.